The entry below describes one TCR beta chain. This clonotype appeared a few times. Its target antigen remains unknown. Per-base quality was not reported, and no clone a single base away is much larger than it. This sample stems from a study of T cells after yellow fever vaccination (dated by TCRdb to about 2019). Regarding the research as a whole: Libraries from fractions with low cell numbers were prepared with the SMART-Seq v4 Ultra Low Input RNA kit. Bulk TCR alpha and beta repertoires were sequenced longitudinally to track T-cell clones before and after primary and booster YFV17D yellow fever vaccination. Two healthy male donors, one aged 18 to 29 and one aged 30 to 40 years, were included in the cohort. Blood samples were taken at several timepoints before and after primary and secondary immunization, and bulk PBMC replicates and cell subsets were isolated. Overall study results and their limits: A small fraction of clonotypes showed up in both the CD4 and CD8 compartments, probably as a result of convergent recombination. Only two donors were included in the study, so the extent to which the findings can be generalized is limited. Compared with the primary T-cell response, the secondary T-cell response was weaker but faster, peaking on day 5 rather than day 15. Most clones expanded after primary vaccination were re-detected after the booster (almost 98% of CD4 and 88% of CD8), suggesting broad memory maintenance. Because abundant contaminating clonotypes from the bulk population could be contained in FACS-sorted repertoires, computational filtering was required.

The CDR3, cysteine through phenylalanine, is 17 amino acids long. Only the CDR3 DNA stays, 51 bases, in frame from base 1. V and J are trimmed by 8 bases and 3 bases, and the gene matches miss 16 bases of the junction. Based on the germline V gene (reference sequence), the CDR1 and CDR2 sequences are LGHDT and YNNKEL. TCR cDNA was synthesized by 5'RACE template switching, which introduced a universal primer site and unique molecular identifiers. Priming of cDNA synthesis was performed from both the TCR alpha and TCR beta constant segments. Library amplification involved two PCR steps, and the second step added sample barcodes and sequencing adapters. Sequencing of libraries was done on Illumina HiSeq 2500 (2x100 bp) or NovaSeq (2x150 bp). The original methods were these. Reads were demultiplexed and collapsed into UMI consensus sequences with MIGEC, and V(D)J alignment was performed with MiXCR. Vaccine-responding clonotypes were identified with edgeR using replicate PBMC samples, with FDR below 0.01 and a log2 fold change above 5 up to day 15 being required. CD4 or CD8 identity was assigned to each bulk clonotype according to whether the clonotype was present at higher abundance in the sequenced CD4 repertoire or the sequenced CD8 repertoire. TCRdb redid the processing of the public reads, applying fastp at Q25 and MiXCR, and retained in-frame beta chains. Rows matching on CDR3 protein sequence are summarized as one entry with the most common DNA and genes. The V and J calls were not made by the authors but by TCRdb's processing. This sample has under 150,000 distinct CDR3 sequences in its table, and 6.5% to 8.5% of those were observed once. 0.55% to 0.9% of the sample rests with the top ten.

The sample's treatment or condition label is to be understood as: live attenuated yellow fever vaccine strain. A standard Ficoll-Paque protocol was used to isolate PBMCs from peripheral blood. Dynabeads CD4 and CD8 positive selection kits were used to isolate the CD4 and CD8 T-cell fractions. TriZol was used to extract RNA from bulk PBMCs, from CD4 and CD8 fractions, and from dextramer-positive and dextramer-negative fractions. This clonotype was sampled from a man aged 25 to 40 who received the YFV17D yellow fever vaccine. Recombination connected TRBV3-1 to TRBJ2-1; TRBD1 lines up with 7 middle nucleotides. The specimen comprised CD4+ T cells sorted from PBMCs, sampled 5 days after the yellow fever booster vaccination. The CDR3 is CASSNARGPPFYNEQFF. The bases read TGTGCCAGCTCCAACGCAAGGGGGCCACCTTTCTACAATGAGCAGTTCTTC.